These 23 T cell receptor beta chains share one sample of origin, sequenced in a study of blood T cells in healthy people across ages. Combining a sample-barcoded 5' primer with a J-beta primer mix, a second PCR ran for roughly 7 to 11 cycles. In TCRdb, the 5' RACE reads were re-called with MiXCR into one record per CDR3 protein. The data hold roughly 800,000 distinct CDR3 sequences, with approximately 25% observed a single time. These data also featured in a second study, about T cells of mothers and their children.

Sequencing was done on a sample of blood. These receptors originate from a boy between 5 and 17 years old in good health.

CDR3 protein: CSAHGDTQYF. In DNA form, the CDR3 reads TGCAGCGCCCATGGAGATACGCAGTATTTT. V is TRBV29-1 and J is TRBJ2-3; D gene unclear. CDR1 SQVTM and CDR2 ANQGSEA come from the germline V gene. Trimming took off 7 bases at V and 5 bases at J, with 7 bases between the two ends. The CDR3 consists of 10 residues.

The chain employs TRBV12-3 or TRBV12-4 and TRBJ1-5, with D uncertain. V was shortened by 5 bases and J by 3 bases, with 14 bases between the two germline ends. The CDR3 sequence is 15 residues long. CDR3 amino acids: CASSTRAGPNQPQHF. The CDR3 nucleotides read TGTGCCAGCAGTACGCGTGCCGGGCCCAATCAGCCCCAGCATTTT.

This clonotype was counted a few times. The V call is TRBV2, the J call TRBJ1-3; D remains ambiguous. This CDR3 has 15 residues. From germline, CDR1 is SNHLY and CDR2 FYNNEI. The V gene lost 1 base and the J gene lost 4 bases, with 11 bases spanning the gap. In DNA form, the CDR3 reads TGTGCCAGCAGTGAAGACCGGATGATGGGAAACACCATATATTTT. Translated: CASSEDRMMGNTIYF. Full variable domain (rest looked up from reference TRBV2 and TRBJ1-3): EPEVTQTPSHQVTQMGQEVILRCVPISNHLYFYWYRQILGQKVEFLVSFYNNEISEKSEIFDDQFSVERPDGSNFTLKIRSTKLEDSAMYFCASSEDRMMGNTIYFGEGSWLTVV.

V is TRBV4-2 and J is TRBJ2-3, with D perhaps matching TRBD2 (5 bases). Germline CDR1 is LGHNA and CDR2 is YNFKEQ. This CDR3 comprises 14 residues. With 4 bases removed from V and 3 bases from J, the gap between germline ends came to 11 bases. CDR3 sequence: CASSPASGTDTQYF. The CDR3 DNA follows: TGTGCCAGCAGCCCTGCGTCGGGAACAGATACGCAGTATTTT.

The chain couples TRBV28 to TRBJ2-5; weak D call: TRBD1 (5 bases). Trimming removed 3 bases from V and 0 bases from J, with 5 bases in between. The CDR3 totals 13 residues. The germline CDR1 and CDR2 sequences are MDHEN and SYDVKM. CDR3 amino acids: CASSFRDQETQYF. The CDR3 DNA is TGTGCCAGCAGTTTCAGGGACCAAGAGACCCAGTACTTC.

There are a few counts of this clonotype. The rearrangement joins TRBV29-1 to TRBJ2-3; a weak D match, TRBD2 (5 bases). The CDR3 consists of 14 residues. V was trimmed by 3 bases and J by 5 bases, leaving 15 bases between them. CDR1 SQVTM and CDR2 ANQGSEA come from the germline V gene. The CDR3: CSVEVAGGRDTQYF. CDR3 in DNA: TGCAGCGTTGAGGTAGCAGGAGGTAGAGATACGCAGTATTTT.

The CDR3 DNA reads as TGTGCCAGCAGCCAAGAGGAGGGGCTCACGGAGCAGTTCTTC. This sequence encodes CASSQEEGLTEQFF. The chain combines TRBV4-2 with TRBJ2-1; tentatively, D is TRBD2 (6 bases). Trimming stripped 0 bases from V and 10 bases from J, with 13 bases between. The length of the CDR3 is 14 residues. In germline, CDR1 is LGHNA, CDR2 YNFKEQ.

V usage is TRBV12-3 or TRBV12-4 and J usage is TRBJ1-1; D gene unclear. The CDR3 contains 14 residues. V was pared by 4 bases and J by 3 bases, with 12 bases between. The CDR3 DNA reads as TGTGCCAGCAGTTGGGGTTTTGAGGACACTGAAGCTTTCTTT. Amino acids: CASSWGFEDTEAFF.

The chain uses TRBV28 and TRBJ1-5; D is possibly TRBD1 (5 bases). The CDR3 runs to 14 residues. V shed 6 bases and J shed 5 bases, with 14 bases lying between them. Per germline, CDR1 MDHEN and CDR2 SYDVKM. The CDR3 loop reads CASSPRVMDQPQHF. The DNA for the CDR3 is TGTGCCAGCAGCCCCAGGGTAATGGATCAGCCCCAGCATTTT.

The sample holds a few counts of this clonotype. The chain carries TRBV15 and TRBJ2-7, with 8 bases that match TRBD2. V shed 0 bases and J 3 bases; nucleotides not matched to a gene: 1. The CDR3 is made up of 14 amino acids. CDR1 and CDR2 (germline): LNHNV, YYDKDF (reference sequence). CDR3 in amino acids: CATSRDSGNYEQYF. The CDR3 DNA sequence: TGTGCCACCAGCAGAGATAGCGGGAACTACGAGCAGTACTTC. The full variable domain, its missing parts supplied by reference TRBV15 and TRBJ2-7, is DAMVIQNPRYQVTQFGKPVTLSCSQTLNHNVMYWYQQKSSQAPKLLFHYYDKDFNNEADTPDNFQSRRPNTSFCFLDIRSPGLGDTAMYLCATSRDSGNYEQYFGPGTRLTVT.

This chain uses TRBV5-1 with TRBJ1-2, with D unclear. This CDR3 is 13 amino acids long. With 4 bases removed from V and 8 bases from J, the gap between germline ends came to 15 bases. CDR1 SGHRS and CDR2 YFSETQ come from the germline V gene. The CDR3 spells CASSLDQSGGYTF. The CDR3 DNA sequence: TGCGCCAGCAGCCTGGATCAAAGCGGGGGCTACACCTTC.

The V gene is TRBV11-1, the J gene TRBJ2-5; D is possibly TRBD2 (5 bases). The J call could be wrong; TRBJ2-7 is a better fit for the DNA end. Germline assignment: CDR1 SGHAT and CDR2 FQDESV (reference sequence). The CDR3 length is 14 residues. The CDR3 coding sequence is TGTGCCAGCAGCCCCGGGAAGTTGGGCTACGAGCAGTACTTC. Residues: CASSPGKLGYEQYF.

V and J are TRBV11-3 and TRBJ2-2, with 11 positions matching TRBD1. The CDR3 extends over 14 amino acids. Looked up from germline, CDR1 is SGHNT and CDR2 is YENEEA. V gave up 6 bases and J gave up 6 bases; unmatched junction bases: 3. The CDR3 DNA reads TGTGCCAGCAGTAAGGGACAGGGGGCCGGGGAGCTGTTTTTT. Protein: CASSKGQGAGELFF.

The V and J genes are TRBV5-5 and TRBJ2-5, with D maybe TRBD2 (6 bases). The J call is doubtful: the DNA matches TRBJ2-7 better. This CDR3 is built from 15 residues. In germline, CDR1 is SGHKS, CDR2 YYEKEE (reference sequence). Written as DNA, the CDR3 is TGTGCCAGCACGGGGGTTCCCATAGGGTCCTACGAGCAGTACTTC. This encodes CASTGVPIGSYEQYF.

This clonotype was counted only a few times. The chain joins TRBV7-9 to TRBJ2-7, with D uncertain. Trimming shortened V by 5 bases and J by 6 bases, and 11 bases separated the two germline ends. From germline, CDR1 is SEHNR and CDR2 FQNEAQ (reference sequence). CDR3 length equals 12 residues. The CDR3 coding sequence is TGTGCCAGCAGCCCCGTGTCACTCGAGCAGTACTTC. It encodes CASSPVSLEQYF.

The rearrangement joins TRBV24-1 to TRBJ1-1; a possible D gene is TRBD1 (5 bases). The CDR3 is 13 amino acids. Germline CDR1 and CDR2: KGHDR and SFDVKD. Trimming removed 7 bases at V and 5 bases at J, with 13 bases between. The CDR3 reads CATSPGATTEAFF. Written as DNA, the CDR3 is TGTGCCACCAGCCCCGGGGCTACGACTGAAGCTTTCTTT.

A few counts support this clonotype. This sequence joins TRBV29-1 and TRBJ2-6, with D possibly being TRBD2 (7 bases). The CDR3 is 13 residues long. In germline, CDR1 is SQVTM, CDR2 ANQGSEA. The DNA for the CDR3 is TGCGGCGCGGGGGCGGTTGGGGCCAACGTCCTGACTTTC. Protein sequence: CGAGAVGANVLTF. Variable domain in full (rest from reference TRBV29-1 and TRBJ2-6): SAVISQKPSRDICQRGTSLTIQCQVDSQVTMMFWYRQQPGQSLTLIATANQGSEATYESGFVIDKFPISRPNLTFSTLTVSNMSPEDSSIYLCGAGAVGANVLTFGAGSRLTVL.

Regarding this clonotype: Compared with germline, one end of the junction differs, possibly owing to a read error. This rearrangement joins TRBV12-3 or TRBV12-4 to TRBJ1-1, with 7 positions matching TRBD1. The CDR3 is made up of 13 amino acids. The CDR3: CASSLAGQVEAFF. As DNA, the CDR3 is TGTGCCAGCAGCTTAGCTGGACAGGTCGAAGCTTTCTTT.

V gene TRBV28 combines with J gene TRBJ2-5; no definite D call. Germline V lookup: CDR1 MDHEN, CDR2 SYDVKM. The length of the CDR3 is 13 residues. V was shortened by 6 bases and J by 1 base, with 9 bases between the two germline ends. The CDR3 DNA sequence: TGTGCCAGCAGAGGGAACTTCCAAGAGACCCAGTACTTC. Protein sequence: CASRGNFQETQYF.

The chain employs TRBV2 and TRBJ1-2; 9 nucleotides align to TRBD1. Germline CDR1 SNHLY, CDR2 FYNNEI. V was pared by 7 bases and J by 5 bases, with 11 bases of the junction left unmatched. The CDR3 has 15 residues. The CDR3 loop is CASTVGQGATYGYTF. Written as DNA, the CDR3 is TGTGCCAGCACCGTGGGACAGGGTGCGACGTATGGCTACACCTTC.

The chain links TRBV7-3 to TRBJ2-3; D might be TRBD1 (5 bases). Per germline, CDR1 SGHTA and CDR2 FQGTGA. The CDR3 is 15 amino acids. V was shortened by 6 bases and J by 4 bases, with 17 bases between the two germline ends. For the CDR3, the DNA is TGTGCCAGCAGGGACATGGGTGGGTCTTCAGATACGCAGTATTTT. Protein: CASRDMGGSSDTQYF. Together with reference TRBV7-3 and TRBJ2-3, the CDR3 gives the full variable domain: GAGVSQTPSNKVTEKGKYVELRCDPISGHTALYWYRQSLGQGPEFLIYFQGTGAADDSGLPNDRFFAVRPEGSVSTLKIQRTERGDSAVYLCASRDMGGSSDTQYFGPGTRLTVL.

This clonotype was seen more than once but under ten times. V and J are TRBV5-1 and TRBJ1-1, with TRBD1 identical over 8 bases. Germline assignment: CDR1 SGHRS and CDR2 YFSETQ. Trimming at V came to 4 bases and at J to 7 bases, leaving 12 bases not matched to a gene. CDR3 size: 15 residues. In DNA, the CDR3 is TGCGCCAGCAGCGGAGGACAGGGTGCCCCTATTGAAGCTTTCTTT. It specifies CASSGGQGAPIEAFF.

The gene calls are TRBV5-4 and TRBJ2-1; possibly TRBD1 or TRBD2 for D (5 bases each). Per germline, CDR1 SGHNT and CDR2 YYREEE (reference sequence). Trimming removed 3 bases at V and 4 bases at J, with 17 bases between. The CDR3 loop spans 16 amino acids. CDR3 DNA: TGTGCCAGCAGCTCTGGGGGTGACAGAGCTTACAATGAGCAGTTCTTC. It translates to CASSSGGDRAYNEQFF.